This T cell receptor beta chain emerged from a study of regulatory T cells in long-lasting Graves disease. The CDR3 runs to 13 residues. Germline V lookup: CDR1 SNHLY, CDR2 FYNNEI. V was shortened by 10 bases and J by 1 base, with 13 bases between the two germline ends. This clonotype was picked up many times. iRepertoire HTBI primers and Arm-PCR of CDR3 regions built TCR beta libraries. TCRdb redid the calling of the multiplex PCR reads with MiXCR, one entry per CDR3 protein. Of a few hundred thousand distinct CDR3 sequences detected, about 17% appear once; the ten largest clones hold approximately 24%. Time point given: newly diagnosed GD, antithyroid drugs for less than 3 months. PBMCs provided the RNA from which the TCR library was made.

Sequenced material: peripheral blood mononuclear cells (PBMCs), taken at new diagnosis, from a patient treated with antithyroid drugs. The receptor comes from a female donor with Graves disease. This chain links TRBV2 with TRBJ1-1; D perhaps matches TRBD1 (5 bases). The CDR3 is CANSQETNTEAFF. Written as DNA, the CDR3 is TGTGCCAACTCACAGGAGACGAACACTGAAGCTTTCTTT.